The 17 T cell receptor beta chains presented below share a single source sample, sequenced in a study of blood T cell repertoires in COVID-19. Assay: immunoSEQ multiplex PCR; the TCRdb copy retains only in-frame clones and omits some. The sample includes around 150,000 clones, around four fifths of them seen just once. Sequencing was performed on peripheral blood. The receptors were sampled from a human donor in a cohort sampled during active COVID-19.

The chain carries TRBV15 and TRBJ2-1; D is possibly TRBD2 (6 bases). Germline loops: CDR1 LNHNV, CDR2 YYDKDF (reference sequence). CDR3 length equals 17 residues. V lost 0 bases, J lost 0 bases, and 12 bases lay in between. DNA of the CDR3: TGTGCCACCAGCAGAGAGGGACTTGGGGACTCCTACAATGAGCAGTTCTTC. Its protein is CATSREGLGDSYNEQFF.

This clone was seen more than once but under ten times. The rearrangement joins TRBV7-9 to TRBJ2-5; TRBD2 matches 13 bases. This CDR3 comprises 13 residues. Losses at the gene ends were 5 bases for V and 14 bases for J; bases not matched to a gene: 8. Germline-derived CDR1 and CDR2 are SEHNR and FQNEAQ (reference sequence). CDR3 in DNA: TGTGCCAGCAGCACGAGACTAGCGGGGGGCCATTACTTC. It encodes CASSTRLAGGHYF.

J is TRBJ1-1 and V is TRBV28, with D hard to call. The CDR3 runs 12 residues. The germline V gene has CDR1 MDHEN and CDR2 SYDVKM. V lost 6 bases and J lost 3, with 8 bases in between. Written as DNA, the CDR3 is TGTGCCAGCAGCCGAGGAGACACTGAAGCTTTCTTT. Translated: CASSRGDTEAFF.

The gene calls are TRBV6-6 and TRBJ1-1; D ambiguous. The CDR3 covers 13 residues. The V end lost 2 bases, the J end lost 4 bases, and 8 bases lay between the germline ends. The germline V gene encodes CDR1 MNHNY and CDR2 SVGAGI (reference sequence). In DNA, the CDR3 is TGTGCCAGCAGTTACGTTGAGGGCACTGAAGCTTTCTTT. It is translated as CASSYVEGTEAFF.

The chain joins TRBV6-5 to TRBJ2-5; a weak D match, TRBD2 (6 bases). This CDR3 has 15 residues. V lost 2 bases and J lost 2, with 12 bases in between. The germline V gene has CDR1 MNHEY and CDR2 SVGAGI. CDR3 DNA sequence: TGTGCCAGCAGTTACCGGCGGGGCCGTCAAGAGACCCAGTACTTC. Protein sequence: CASSYRRGRQETQYF.

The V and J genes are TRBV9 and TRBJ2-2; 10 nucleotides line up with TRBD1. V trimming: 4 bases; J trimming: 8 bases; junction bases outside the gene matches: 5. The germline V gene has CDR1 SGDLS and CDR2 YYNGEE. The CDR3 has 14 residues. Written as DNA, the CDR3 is TGTGCCAGCAGCCGGGACAGGGGTCAAGGGGAGCTGTTTTTT. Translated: CASSRDRGQGELFF.

CDR3 amino acids: CASSLFGRGSPLHF. The CDR3 coding sequence is TGTGCCAGCAGTTTATTTGGCCGGGGATCACCCCTCCACTTT. This rearrangement joins TRBV27 to TRBJ1-6; no definite D call. The CDR3 is 14 residues long. V lost 1 base and J 10 bases, leaving 11 bases between the germline ends. Germline CDR1 and CDR2: MNHEY and SMNVEV (reference sequence).

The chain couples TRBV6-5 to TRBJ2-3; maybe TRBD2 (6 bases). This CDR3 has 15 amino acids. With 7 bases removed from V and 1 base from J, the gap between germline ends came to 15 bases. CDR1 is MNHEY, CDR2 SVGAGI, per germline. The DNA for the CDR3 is TGTGCCAGCACCCGCGGGACGACCGGCACAGATACGCAGTATTTT. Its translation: CASTRGTTGTDTQYF.

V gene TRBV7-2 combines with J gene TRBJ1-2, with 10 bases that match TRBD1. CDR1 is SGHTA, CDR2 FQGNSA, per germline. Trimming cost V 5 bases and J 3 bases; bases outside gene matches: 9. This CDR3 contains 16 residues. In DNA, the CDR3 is TGTGCCAGCAGCGCACCGGGACAGGGGACTTACTATGGCTACACCTTC. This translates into CASSAPGQGTYYGYTF.

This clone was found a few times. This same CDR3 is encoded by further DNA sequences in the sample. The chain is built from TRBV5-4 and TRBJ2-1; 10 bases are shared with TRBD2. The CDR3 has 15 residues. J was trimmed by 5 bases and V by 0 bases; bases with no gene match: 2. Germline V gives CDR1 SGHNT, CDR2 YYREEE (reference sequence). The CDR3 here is CASSLGGLADNEQFF. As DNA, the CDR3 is TGTGCCAGCAGCTTGGGAGGACTAGCGGACAATGAGCAGTTCTTC.

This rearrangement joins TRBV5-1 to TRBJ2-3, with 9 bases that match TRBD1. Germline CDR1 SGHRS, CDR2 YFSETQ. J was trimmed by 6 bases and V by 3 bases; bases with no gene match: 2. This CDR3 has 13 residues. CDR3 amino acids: CASSSGTGDTQYF. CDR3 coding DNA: TGCGCCAGCAGCTCCGGGACAGGGGATACGCAGTATTTT.

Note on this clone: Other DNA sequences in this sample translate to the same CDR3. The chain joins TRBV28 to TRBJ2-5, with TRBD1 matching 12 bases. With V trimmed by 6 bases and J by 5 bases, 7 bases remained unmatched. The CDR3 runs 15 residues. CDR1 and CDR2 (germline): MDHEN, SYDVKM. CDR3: CASSPGTGGQETQYF. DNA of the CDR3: TGTGCCAGCAGCCCCGGGACAGGGGGCCAGGAGACCCAGTACTTC.

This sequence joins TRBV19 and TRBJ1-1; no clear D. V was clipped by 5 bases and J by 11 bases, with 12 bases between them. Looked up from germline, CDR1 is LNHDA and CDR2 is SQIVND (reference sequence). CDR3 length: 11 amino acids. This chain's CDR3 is CASSRLNRAFF. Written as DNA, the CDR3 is TGTGCCAGTAGTCGTCTTAACCGGGCTTTCTTT. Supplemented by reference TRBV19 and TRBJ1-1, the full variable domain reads DGGITQSPKYLFRKEGQNVTLSCEQNLNHDAMYWYRQDPGQGLRLIYYSQIVNDFQKGDIAEGYSVSREKKESFPLTVTSAQKNPTAFYLCASSRLNRAFFGQGTRLTVV.

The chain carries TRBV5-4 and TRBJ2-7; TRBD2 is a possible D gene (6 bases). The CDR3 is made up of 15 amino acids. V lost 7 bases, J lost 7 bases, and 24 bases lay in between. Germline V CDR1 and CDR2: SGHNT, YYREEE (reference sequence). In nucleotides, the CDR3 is TGTGCCAGCCGACGAGGAGGGGAGGTGGTGGGGGAGCAGTACTTC. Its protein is CASRRGGEVVGEQYF.

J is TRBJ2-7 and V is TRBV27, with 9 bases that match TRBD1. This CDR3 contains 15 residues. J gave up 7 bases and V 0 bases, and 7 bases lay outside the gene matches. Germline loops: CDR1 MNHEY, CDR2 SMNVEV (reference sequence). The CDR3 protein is CASSLSWDRAGEQYF. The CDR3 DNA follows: TGTGCCAGCAGTTTATCTTGGGACAGGGCGGGGGAGCAGTACTTC.

CDR3 sequence reads: CASSPTSGSHEQYF. CDR3 sequence (DNA): TGTGCCAGCTCACCGACTAGCGGGAGCCACGAGCAGTACTTC. This chain joins TRBV18 and TRBJ2-7; TRBD2 aligns across 12 bases. The J segment lost 5 bases and the V segment lost 3 bases, leaving 2 bases of the junction unmatched. The length of the CDR3 is 14 residues. The germline V gene has CDR1 KGHSH and CDR2 LQKENI.

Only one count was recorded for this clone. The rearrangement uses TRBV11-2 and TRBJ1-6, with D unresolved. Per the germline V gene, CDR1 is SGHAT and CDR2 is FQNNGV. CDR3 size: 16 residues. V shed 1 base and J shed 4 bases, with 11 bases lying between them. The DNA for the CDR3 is TGTGCCAGCAGCTTAGCGGCCACTAGATATAATTCACCCCTCCACTTT. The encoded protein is CASSLAATRYNSPLHF.